A selection of T cell receptor beta chains follows, all from one sample in a study of human T cells and chemical hapten exposure. MiXCR, run by TCRdb on the RACE reads, gives a single entry per CDR3 protein. The data hold tens of thousands of distinct CDR3 sequences, with 12% to 15% observed a single time. The source material was whole blood, sampled in connection with sensitization to the hapten diphenylcyclopropenone (DPC). These receptors originate from a woman aged 45-59 years with alopecia areata. Some clones in this sample may be carry-over from other donors' samples. Each CDR3 is given with its conserved first and last residue. A D gene is named only where the DNA matches it firmly. Clone sizes are given selectively: once, few, many, or a class where the clone is expanded.

abundance,d_gene,j_gene,v_gene,CDR3nt,CDR3aa
.,.,TRBJ2-1,TRBV28,TGTGCCAGCAGTTTCACAGGCACGCAGTCCAATGAGCAGTTCTTC,CASSFTGTQSNEQFF
.,.,TRBJ1-2,TRBV28,TGTGCCAGCTGCTGGACGGACTATGGCTACACCTTC,CASCWTDYGYTF
.,TRBD2,TRBJ2-2,TRBV2,TGTGCCAGCAGACTAGCGGGACACACCGGGGAGCTGTTTTTT,CASRLAGHTGELFF
few,TRBD2,TRBJ2-3,TRBV12-3/TRBV12-4,TGTGCCAGCAGTTTAGCCCTAGGACTAGCGGGAGATACGCAGTATTTT,CASSLALGLAGDTQYF
.,.,TRBJ1-4,TRBV12-3/TRBV12-4,TGTGCCACCGGAAAGGGGGGGTCTAATGAAAAACTGTTTTTT,CATGKGGSNEKLFF
.,.,TRBJ1-5,TRBV20-1,TGCAGTGCTAATCCTCAGGGTTATCAGCCCCAGCATTTT,CSANPQGYQPQHF
few,.,TRBJ2-7,TRBV28,TGTGCCAGCATCGGGGATTTCCCCTACGAGCAGTACTTC,CASIGDFPYEQYF
few,.,TRBJ1-1,TRBV19,TGTGCCAGTAGTATTTTCCTCTCGGTCCCCATGAACACTGAAGCTTTCTTT,CASSIFLSVPMNTEAFF
few,.,TRBJ2-5,TRBV6-5,TGTGCCAGCAGTCGACTTCAAGAGACCCAGTACTTC,CASSRLQETQYF
many,.,TRBJ2-1,TRBV3-1,TGTGCCAGCAGCCAAGATCCTTCTTGGGGTGGGGCCTACAATGAGCAGTTCTTC,CASSQDPSWGGAYNEQFF
.,TRBD1,TRBJ2-2,TRBV28,TGTGCCAGCAGTTTAAGGGGGCGCACCGGGGAGCTGTTTTTT,CASSLRGRTGELFF
few,.,TRBJ2-1,TRBV20-1,TGCAGTGCTAGTCTCGAGGTCGATGAGCAGTTCTTC,CSASLEVDEQFF
once,.,TRBJ2-7,TRBV20-1,TGCAGTGCTAGAGTATCGGGGATCAACGAGCAGTACTTC,CSARVSGINEQYF
.,TRBD1,TRBJ1-1,TRBV7-9,TGTGCCAGCAGCGCAGGACAGGTAAACACTGAAGCTTTCTTT,CASSAGQVNTEAFF
few,TRBD2,TRBJ2-1,TRBV11-3,TGTGCCAGCAGCCCCGGTGGGGTGAGCGGGAGACTCTACAATGAGCAGTTCTTC,CASSPGGVSGRLYNEQFF
.,.,TRBJ2-7,TRBV3-1,TGTGCCAGCAGCCGTGGGGGGAGACTCTCCTCCTACGAGCAGTACTTC,CASSRGGRLSSYEQYF
.,.,TRBJ2-3,TRBV9,TGTGCCAGCAGCCAGGGGGGAAGCGGGGATACGCAGTATTTT,CASSQGGSGDTQYF
few,.,TRBJ1-1,TRBV7-9,TGTGCCAGCAGCCTCAGGCATGGGGCGAACACTGAAGCTTTCTTT,CASSLRHGANTEAFF
.,.,TRBJ1-1,TRBV28,TGTGCCAGCCTATCACAGGGCACTGAAGCTTTCTTT,CASLSQGTEAFF
.,.,TRBJ1-6,TRBV6-6,TGTGCCAGCAGTGATGGGATAAATTCACCCCTCCACTTT,CASSDGINSPLHF
.,TRBD1,TRBJ2-5,TRBV7-9,TGTGCCAGCAGCTTACTTCAGGGGGCCTCTCAAGAGACCCAGTACTTC,CASSLLQGASQETQYF
.,TRBD1,TRBJ2-7,TRBV12-3/TRBV12-4,TGTGCCAGCAGCTTCACAGGGGGGATCGGCGAGCAGTACTTC,CASSFTGGIGEQYF
few,.,TRBJ1-5,TRBV30,TGTGCCTGGAGTGAGGGGAATAGCAATCAGCCCCAGCATTTT,CAWSEGNSNQPQHF
medium-sized,TRBD2,TRBJ2-1,TRBV7-2,TGTGCCAGCAGCTTATCCCTCCTTCTAGCGGGCGGTAGCTCCTACAATGAGCAGTTCTTC,CASSLSLLLAGGSSYNEQFF
.,.,TRBJ2-5,TRBV7-2,TGTGCCAGCACCTTGACCGGAGAGACCCAGTACTTC,CASTLTGETQYF
few,.,TRBJ1-1,TRBV18,TGTGCCAGCTCACCACTATCCTCGGGCGAGACTGAAGCTTTCTTT,CASSPLSSGETEAFF
few,.,TRBJ2-5,TRBV7-8,TGTGCCAGCAGCTTAGCCGAGCTCTCACTCGAGACCCAGTACTTC,CASSLAELSLETQYF
many,TRBD2,TRBJ2-3,TRBV7-2,TGTGCCAGCAGCTTTCATAGCGGGATATCAGATACGCAGTATTTT,CASSFHSGISDTQYF
.,.,TRBJ1-2,TRBV29-1,TGCAGCGGGGGGGAGCCTGAGAGACTCTATGGCTACACCTTC,CSGGEPERLYGYTF
many,TRBD1,TRBJ1-1,TRBV7-2,TGTGCCAGCAGCCAGGACAGGGATCGCCAAGCTTTCTTT,CASSQDRDRQAFF
.,.,TRBJ1-1,TRBV6-2/TRBV6-3,TGTGCCAGCAGTAACCCGACGACGAATACAAAGAACACTGAAGCTTTCTTT,CASSNPTTNTKNTEAFF
.,TRBD1,TRBJ1-1,TRBV10-3,TGTGCCATCAGTGAGGGGGACAGCTTTATGTCTGAAGCTTTCTTT,CAISEGDSFMSEAFF
.,TRBD1,TRBJ2-1,TRBV7-9,TGTGCCAGCAGCTCCACGACAGGGTATAATGAGCAGTTCTTC,CASSSTTGYNEQFF